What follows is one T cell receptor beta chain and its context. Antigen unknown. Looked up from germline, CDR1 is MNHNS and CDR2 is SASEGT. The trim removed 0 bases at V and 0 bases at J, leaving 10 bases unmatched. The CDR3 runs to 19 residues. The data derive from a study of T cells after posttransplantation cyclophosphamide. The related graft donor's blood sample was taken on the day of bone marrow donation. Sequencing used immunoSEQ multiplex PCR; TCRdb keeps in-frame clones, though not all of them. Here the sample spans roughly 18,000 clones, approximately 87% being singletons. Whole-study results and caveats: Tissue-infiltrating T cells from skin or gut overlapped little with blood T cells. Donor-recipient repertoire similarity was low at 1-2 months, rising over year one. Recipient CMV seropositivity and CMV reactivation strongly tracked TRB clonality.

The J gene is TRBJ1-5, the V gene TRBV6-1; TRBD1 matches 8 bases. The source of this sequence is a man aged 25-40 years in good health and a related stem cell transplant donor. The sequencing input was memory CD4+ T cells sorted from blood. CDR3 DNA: TGTGCCAGCAGTGAAGCCGCCGCAGGGGGCGGTTATAGCAATCAGCCCCAGCATTTT. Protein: CASSEAAAGGGYSNQPQHF.